This TCR beta chain was identified in a study of T cell clonality in common variable immunodeficiency. Turning to this clone: Its antigen is still unknown. Read data end 3 residues before the CDR3 end; the end is taken from the germline J gene.

Study conclusions and caveats: In common variable immunodeficiency, TCR beta chains reportedly carried fewer deletions and N-nucleotide insertions.

CVID meant reduced serum IgG, IgA and/or IgM plus specific antibody deficiency. The table came from immunoSEQ multiplex PCR; TCRdb's copy has only in-frame clones and leaves some out. Recorded here are some 20,000 clones, none singletons. Germline V gene sequence: CDR1 GTSNPN, CDR2 SVGIG (reference sequence). Losses at the gene ends were 2 bases for V and 7 bases for J; bases not matched to a gene: 9. The CDR3 is 15 residues long. The gene calls are TRBV30 and TRBJ2-1, with 9 bases aligning to TRBD1. This TCR was sampled from a human donor with common variable immunodeficiency. What was sequenced was peripheral blood mononuclear cells. The CDR3 is CAWSSGGTGRNEQFF. The sequenced CDR3 bases are TGTGCCTGGAGTAGTGGTGGGACAGGGAGGAATGAG.